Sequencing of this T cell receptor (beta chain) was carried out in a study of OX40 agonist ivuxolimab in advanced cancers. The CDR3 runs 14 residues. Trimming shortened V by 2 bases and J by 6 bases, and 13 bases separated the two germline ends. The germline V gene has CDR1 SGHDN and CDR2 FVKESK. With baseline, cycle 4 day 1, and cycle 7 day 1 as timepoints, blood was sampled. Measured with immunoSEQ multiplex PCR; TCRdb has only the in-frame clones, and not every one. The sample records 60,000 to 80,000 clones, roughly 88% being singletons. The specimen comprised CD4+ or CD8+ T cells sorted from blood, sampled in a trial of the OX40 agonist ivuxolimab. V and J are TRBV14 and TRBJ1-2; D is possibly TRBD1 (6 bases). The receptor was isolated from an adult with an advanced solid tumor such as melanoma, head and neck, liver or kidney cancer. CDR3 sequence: CASSQIPGVNGYTF. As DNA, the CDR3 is TGTGCCAGCAGCCAAATCCCAGGGGTGAATGGCTACACCTTC. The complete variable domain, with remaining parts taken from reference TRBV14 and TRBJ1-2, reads EAGVTQFPSHSVIEKGQTVTLRCDPISGHDNLYWYRRVMGKEIKFLLHFVKESKQDESGMPNNRFLAERTGGTYSTLKVQPAELEDSGVYFCASSQIPGVNGYTFGSGTRLTVV.